Shown below are 30 T cell receptor beta chains from a single sample sequenced in a study of blood T cells in healthy people across ages. A J-beta primer mix and a sample-barcoded 5' primer were used in a second PCR of roughly 6 to 12 cycles. Using its own MiXCR run on the 5' RACE reads, TCRdb lists one record per CDR3 protein. In the table there are some 880,000 distinct CDR3 sequences, 36% of which are singletons. The specimen was blood. These receptors were collected from a man between 18 and 35 years old in good health.

This clonotype was found a few times. The CDR3 region has the DNA TGCGCCAGCAGCTACGGACAGGGGATGGGAGATGGCTACACCTTC. Translation gives CASSYGQGMGDGYTF. The chain employs TRBV5-1 and TRBJ1-2; 9 bases match TRBD1. The CDR3 loop spans 15 amino acids. Germline CDR1 and CDR2: SGHRS and YFSETQ. V trimming: 3 bases; J trimming: 6 bases; junction bases outside the gene matches: 9.

This clonotype appeared many times. One end of the junction does not line up with germline, which may come from a read error. This chain uses TRBV5-1 with TRBJ1-1; D is perhaps TRBD1 (5 bases). Germline-derived CDR1 and CDR2 are SGHRS and YFSETQ. The CDR3 runs 14 residues. The CDR3 spells CASSLEGRGTEAFF. The CDR3 region has the DNA TGTGCCAGCAGCTTAGAGGGGAGGGGCACTGAAGCTTTCTTT.

This chain joins TRBV2 and TRBJ1-2; 10 nucleotides match TRBD1. This CDR3 is 15 amino acids long. V lost 3 bases, J lost 4 bases, and 5 bases stayed unmatched. Looked up from germline, CDR1 is SNHLY and CDR2 is FYNNEI. The CDR3 DNA is TGTGCCAGCAGTGAGGGACAGGGGCTCCCCTATGGCTACACCTTC. Protein: CASSEGQGLPYGYTF.

This clonotype was seen more than once but under ten times. The chain is built from TRBV9 and TRBJ1-2; TRBD1 might be the D (5 bases). The CDR3 consists of 14 residues. Trimming cost V 0 bases and J 5 bases, with 11 bases left between them. The germline V gene encodes CDR1 SGDLS and CDR2 YYNGEE. The CDR3 coding sequence is TGTGCCAGCAGCGTAGGATTGACAGATTATGGCTACACCTTC. This gives the protein CASSVGLTDYGYTF.

This chain connects TRBV7-8 to TRBJ2-5; 7 bases fit TRBD2. Looked up from germline, CDR1 is SGHVS and CDR2 is FQNEAQ. V trimming: 5 bases; J trimming: 11 bases; junction bases outside the gene matches: 8. CDR3 length: 12 amino acids. The CDR3 reads CASSHGTNEQYF. DNA of the CDR3: TGTGCCAGCAGCCACGGGACTAATGAGCAGTACTTC. Using reference TRBV7-8 and TRBJ2-5 for the parts outside the CDR3, the full variable domain is GAGVSQSPRYKVAKRGQDVALRCDPISGHVSLFWYQQALGQGPEFLTYFQNEAQLDKSGLPSDRFFAERPEGSVSTLKIQRTQQEDSAVYLCASSHGTNEQYFGPGTRLLVL.

This clonotype turned up a few times. The V call is TRBV10-3, the J call TRBJ2-4; 11 bases fit TRBD2. This CDR3 is 18 amino acids long. Germline CDR1 ENHRY, CDR2 SYGVKD. V lost 6 bases to trimming and J lost 0 bases; unmatched junction nucleotides: 10. The CDR3 sequence: CAISPGLAERLAKNIQYF. The CDR3 DNA reads TGTGCCATCAGCCCGGGACTAGCGGAGAGATTAGCCAAAAACATTCAGTACTTC.

This clonotype came up once. The chain recombines TRBV7-2 with TRBJ2-3; 13 positions agree with TRBD2. The CDR3 consists of 18 residues. The germline V gene encodes CDR1 SGHTA and CDR2 FQGNSA. J gave up 8 bases and V 2 bases, and 13 bases lay outside the gene matches. In DNA, the CDR3 is TGTGCCAGCAGCTTACTAGGACTAGCGGGGGCTCGGAGGGGTACGCAGTATTTT. Amino acid sequence: CASSLLGLAGARRGTQYF.

This clonotype was detected many times. This chain joins TRBV7-2 and TRBJ1-4; D is uncertain. This CDR3 has 13 residues. Germline CDR1 and CDR2: SGHTA and FQGNSA. V lost 4 bases and J lost 7, with 10 bases in between. This CDR3 reads CASSSRNREKLFF. The CDR3 DNA follows: TGTGCCAGCAGCTCGCGGAACCGTGAAAAACTGTTTTTT.

The rearrangement links TRBV10-3 to TRBJ2-1; TRBD1 is a possible D gene (6 bases). CDR1 is ENHRY, CDR2 SYGVKD, per germline. The CDR3 is made up of 15 amino acids. The V and J ends lost 3 bases and 13 bases respectively, with 22 bases between them. The CDR3 nucleotides read TGTGCCATCAGTGAAAAAGACAGGTACCAAGAGACCCAGTTCTTC. Translation gives CAISEKDRYQETQFF.

A single count supports this clonotype. The chain recombines TRBV28 with TRBJ2-7; unclear D gene. The V end lost 11 bases, the J end lost 2 bases, and 16 bases lay between the germline ends. The CDR3 has 13 amino acids. Germline-derived CDR1 and CDR2 are MDHEN and SYDVKM. The CDR3 DNA sequence: TGTGCCTCTACGATTGGCATTGCCTACGAGCAGTACTTC. The encoded protein is CASTIGIAYEQYF.

The CDR3 sequence is CASSSSVGATGELFF. In DNA form, the CDR3 reads TGTGCCAGCAGCTCTAGTGTGGGAGCAACCGGGGAGCTGTTTTTT. This rearrangement joins TRBV7-9 to TRBJ2-2, with D perhaps matching TRBD2 (5 bases). The CDR3 is 15 residues long. The V and J ends lost 4 bases and 5 bases respectively, with 14 bases between them. CDR1 is SEHNR and CDR2 is FQNEAQ in the germline V gene (reference sequence).

This clonotype was seen only a few times. The chain joins TRBV25-1 to TRBJ1-2; D gene uncertain. CDR1 MGHDK and CDR2 SYGVNS come from the germline V gene. Deletions cut 4 bases from V and 4 bases from J, with 13 bases between. The CDR3 is made up of 14 amino acids. CDR3 residues: CASSVSGPSYGYTF. The DNA for the CDR3 is TGTGCCAGCAGTGTTAGTGGTCCTTCCTATGGCTACACCTTC.

This chain connects TRBV23-1 to TRBJ2-4; D unclear. The DNA end favors TRBJ2-7, so the J call may be wrong. TRBV23-1 is given ORF status, its function remaining uncertain. The CDR3 totals 15 residues. The chain's CDR3 is CASIPGHLLPCEQYF. CDR3 DNA: TGCGCCAGCATACCGGGCCATCTCCTCCCCTGCGAGCAGTACTTC.

This clonotype was counted many times. V gene TRBV9 combines with J gene TRBJ2-1; D is perhaps TRBD2 (5 bases). The V gene's germline CDR1 is SGDLS and CDR2 YYNGEE. The CDR3 sequence is 14 residues long. The V end was cut by 5 bases, the J end by 1 base, with 10 bases between. The CDR3 reads CASSVGGSYNEQFF. The DNA of the CDR3 is TGTGCCAGCAGTGTCGGAGGATCCTACAATGAGCAGTTCTTC.

The chain joins TRBV11-2 to TRBJ2-2; TRBD2 matches at 9 bases. Germline CDR1 is SGHAT and CDR2 is FQNNGV. CDR3 length: 16 amino acids. Trimming took 6 bases from V and 3 from J; bases not matched to a gene: 8. As DNA, the CDR3 is TGTGCCAGCAGGAGAACCGGACTAGCGTACACCGGGGAGCTGTTTTTT. Translating gives CASRRTGLAYTGELFF.

This clonotype was recorded a few times. The J gene is TRBJ2-4, the V gene TRBV12-3 or TRBV12-4; 8 bases are shared with TRBD2. V was pared by 2 bases and J by 1 base, with 10 bases of the junction left unmatched. The CDR3 length is 18 residues. CDR3 nucleotides: TGTGCCAGCAGTTTAACCTCGGATCGCGGGGGGGCCAAAAACATTCAGTACTTC. This gives the protein CASSLTSDRGGAKNIQYF.

This clonotype was recorded a few times. The rearrangement uses TRBV3-1 and TRBJ2-5; D perhaps matches TRBD1 (5 bases). V was pared by 0 bases and J by 2 bases, with 10 bases between. The CDR3 spans 15 residues. The germline CDR1 and CDR2 sequences are LGHDT and YNNKEL (reference sequence). CDR3: CASSQDGALQETQYF. The CDR3, as DNA: TGTGCCAGCAGCCAAGATGGGGCGTTACAAGAGACCCAGTACTTC.

This clonotype was found a few times. Here the CDR3 reads CASTRDSNTDTQYF. CDR3 bases: TGTGCCAGTACCCGGGACTCGAACACAGATACGCAGTATTTT. The V and J genes are TRBV25-1 and TRBJ2-3; tentative D call: TRBD2 (6 bases). The ends were cut back, 9 bases at V and 2 bases at J, with 15 bases in the middle. Germline lookup yields CDR1 MGHDK and CDR2 SYGVNS. The CDR3 is 14 residues long.

This clonotype appeared a few times. The CDR3 sequence is CASSSESTNEKLFF. In nucleotides, the CDR3 is TGTGCCAGCAGTTCAGAGTCAACTAATGAAAAACTGTTTTTT. J is TRBJ1-4 and V is TRBV28; D is ambiguous. The ends were cut back, 4 bases at V and 0 bases at J, with 6 bases in the middle. The CDR3 covers 14 residues. CDR1 and CDR2 from the germline V gene are MDHEN and SYDVKM.

J is TRBJ2-2 and V is TRBV20-1; D could derive from TRBD1 or TRBD2 (5 bases each). Germline CDR1 reads DFQATT; CDR2 reads SNEGSKA (reference sequence). The CDR3 has 12 residues. V lost 3 bases and J lost 6, with 8 bases in between. CDR3 nucleotide sequence: TGCAGTGCTAGGCCGGGACCCGGGGAGCTGTTTTTT. Protein product: CSARPGPGELFF.

This clonotype was counted a few times. This chain connects TRBV13 to TRBJ1-2; a weak D match, TRBD1 (6 bases). Germline assignment: CDR1 PRHDT and CDR2 FYEKMQ (reference sequence). V lost 5 bases and J 6 bases, leaving 19 bases between the germline ends. This CDR3 contains 15 residues. The CDR3 here is CASSASYRVRDGYTF. DNA for the CDR3: TGTGCCAGCAGCGCATCCTACAGGGTACGGGATGGCTACACCTTC.

The chain couples TRBV7-9 to TRBJ1-1; the D is unclear. In germline, CDR1 is SEHNR, CDR2 FQNEAQ (reference sequence). V lost 1 base and J lost 10, with 13 bases in between. The CDR3 sequence is 13 residues long. The CDR3 reads CASSLGTNGAAFF. The CDR3 nucleotides read TGTGCCAGCAGCTTAGGAACAAACGGCGCAGCTTTCTTT.

The V and J genes are TRBV4-2 and TRBJ1-1; D unclear. V lost 0 bases, J lost 6 bases, and 11 bases lay in between. Germline loops: CDR1 LGHNA, CDR2 YNFKEQ. The CDR3 runs to 14 residues. The CDR3 region has the DNA TGTGCCAGCAGCCAAGATTTGGGCGCCTCTGAAGCTTTCTTT. This codes for CASSQDLGASEAFF.

This clonotype was seen at least ten times. The chain employs TRBV4-3 and TRBJ1-2; D is unclear. V dropped 4 bases and J dropped 3 bases, with 9 bases sitting between them. Germline lookup yields CDR1 LGHNA and CDR2 YSLEER. The CDR3 runs 13 residues. The CDR3 region has the DNA TGCGCCAGCAGCCCCCAATGGGACTATGGCTACACCTTC. It translates to CASSPQWDYGYTF.

This clonotype was seen ten or more times. The chain combines TRBV7-2 with TRBJ1-5; the D is unclear. The CDR3 has 13 residues. V lost 6 bases and J 0 bases, leaving 6 bases between the germline ends. The germline gives CDR1 SGHTA, CDR2 FQGNSA. The CDR3 bases are TGTGCCAGCAGTTTTAATAGCAATCAGCCCCAGCATTTT. Its translation: CASSFNSNQPQHF.

The rearrangement links TRBV28 to TRBJ2-7; 7 positions agree with TRBD1. Per germline, CDR1 MDHEN and CDR2 SYDVKM. J was trimmed by 1 base and V by 8 bases; bases with no gene match: 11. The CDR3 contains 15 residues. CDR3 nucleotide sequence: TGTGCCAGCGGCCTATCGGACAGGCTGTCCTACGAGCAGTACTTC. This gives the protein CASGLSDRLSYEQYF.

The chain has TRBV2 and TRBJ1-1, with no clear D. From germline, CDR1 is SNHLY and CDR2 FYNNEI. The CDR3 loop spans 13 amino acids. V lost 6 bases to trimming and J lost 2 bases, with 10 bases between them. CDR3 coding DNA: TGTGCCAGCAGGACGGAGGTAAACACTGAAGCTTTCTTT. Amino acids: CASRTEVNTEAFF. The complete variable domain, with remaining parts taken from reference TRBV2 and TRBJ1-1, reads EPEVTQTPSHQVTQMGQEVILRCVPISNHLYFYWYRQILGQKVEFLVSFYNNEISEKSEIFDDQFSVERPDGSNFTLKIRSTKLEDSAMYFCASRTEVNTEAFFGQGTRLTVV.

Regarding this clonotype: One junction end does not reproduce the germline sequence, and a read error may be involved. J is TRBJ2-1 and V is TRBV7-2, with 12 nucleotides matching TRBD2. Germline V CDR1 and CDR2: SGHTA, FQGNSA. The CDR3 has 16 residues. CDR3 amino acids: CASSLAGGGTYNEQFF. The CDR3 region has the DNA TGTGCCAGCAGCCTAGCGGGAGGGGGGACCTACAATGAGCAGTTCTTC.

This clonotype was observed a handful of times. The chain combines TRBV20-1 with TRBJ2-7, with D unresolved. The CDR3 runs to 15 residues. Germline CDR1 and CDR2: DFQATT and SNEGSKA (reference sequence). V dropped 0 bases and J dropped 6 bases, with 18 bases sitting between them. The CDR3 reads CSARDTAVSSCEQYF. CDR3 DNA: TGCAGTGCTAGAGATACGGCAGTATCCAGTTGCGAGCAGTACTTC.

The chain links TRBV7-2 to TRBJ1-1; D not resolved. The CDR3 consists of 13 residues. V lost 1 base to trimming and J lost 5 bases, with 8 bases between them. CDR1 SGHTA and CDR2 FQGNSA come from the germline V gene. This CDR3 is CASSLDGETEAFF. CDR3 nucleotides: TGTGCCAGCAGCTTAGACGGCGAGACTGAAGCTTTCTTT.